These 31 T cell receptor beta chains share one sample of origin, sequenced in a study of monozygotic twins with inflammatory bowel disease. TCRdb reprocessed the 5' RACE reads; each CDR3 protein has one entry and no DNA is given. The listing records around 380,000 distinct CDR3 sequences. Sequencing was done on a sample of blood. These receptors came from a human donor with ulcerative colitis or Crohn's disease, or a healthy co-twin of an affected twin (not recorded which).

The chain employs TRBV20-1 and TRBJ1-5; there is no DNA to check the TCRdb D call of TRBD1. Germline CDR1 is DFQATT and CDR2 is SNEGSKA (reference sequence). CDR3 size: 14 residues. This CDR3 reads CSARDLGVGQPQHF.

The CDR3 spells CSARDRGRGDTEAFF. The V call is TRBV20-1, the J call TRBJ1-1; without DNA, the TCRdb call of TRBD1 cannot be checked. Germline CDR1 DFQATT, CDR2 SNEGSKA (reference sequence). The CDR3 sequence is 15 residues long.

The chain recombines TRBV20-1 with TRBJ2-7; the D gene TCRdb calls, TRBD2, cannot be checked with no DNA. The CDR3 covers 15 residues. CDR1 and CDR2 (germline): DFQATT, SNEGSKA (reference sequence). The CDR3 here is CSARGGPLVPYEQYF.

The chain employs TRBV5-1 and TRBJ2-6; the TCRdb call, TRBD1, lacks DNA for checking. This CDR3 has 15 residues. CDR1 is SGHRS and CDR2 is YFSETQ in the germline V gene. The CDR3 spells CASNVQGFGANVLTF.

V and J are TRBV12-3 or TRBV12-4 and TRBJ2-3. This CDR3 contains 15 residues. The CDR3 reads CASSSGTRSTDTQYF.

The chain has TRBV20-1 and TRBJ2-3; TCRdb gives TRBD2 as the D gene, but with no DNA this cannot be confirmed. The length of the CDR3 is 16 residues. Germline CDR1 DFQATT, CDR2 SNEGSKA (reference sequence). The CDR3 here is CSALLGGRVGTDTQYF.

The chain is built from TRBV18 and TRBJ2-7; the TCRdb D gene call, TRBD1, has no DNA to confirm it. The CDR3 runs to 15 residues. Germline CDR1 and CDR2: KGHSH and LQKENI. CDR3 in amino acids: CASSPPDRVAYEQYF.

The chain uses TRBV5-4 and TRBJ2-1; TCRdb names TRBD1, which stays unverified in the absence of DNA. The CDR3 has 15 amino acids. Germline-derived CDR1 and CDR2 are SGHNT and YYREEE (reference sequence). CDR3 region: CASSQSGGRTNEQFF.

J is TRBJ2-3 and V is TRBV11-2; the TCRdb call, TRBD1, lacks DNA for checking. Per germline, CDR1 SGHAT and CDR2 FQNNGV. The length of the CDR3 is 18 residues. The CDR3 loop is CASSLKVGTGWRTDTQYF.

The V and J genes are TRBV6-6 and TRBJ1-2. The CDR3 spans 13 residues. CDR1 is MNHNY and CDR2 is SVGAGI in the germline V gene (reference sequence). The CDR3 spells CASKEGSKGGYTF.

The J gene is TRBJ2-5, the V gene TRBV12-3 or TRBV12-4; TCRdb reports TRBD1, a call that lacks DNA to check it against. This CDR3 is 15 amino acids long. The CDR3 loop is CASSSGTGDWETQYF.

The chain links TRBV5-1 to TRBJ1-2; checking the TCRdb D call of TRBD1 is not possible without DNA. The germline CDR1 and CDR2 sequences are SGHRS and YFSETQ. CDR3 size: 15 residues. The chain's CDR3 is CASSGQDRGDYGYTF.

The chain combines TRBV29-1 with TRBJ2-2; TCRdb's assignment of TRBD1 cannot be checked, as there is no DNA. In germline, CDR1 is SQVTM, CDR2 ANQGSEA. This CDR3 has 16 amino acids. The CDR3 sequence is CSTSFRGTGGTGELFF.

The V and J genes are TRBV18 and TRBJ1-1. The V gene's germline CDR1 is KGHSH and CDR2 LQKENI. CDR3 size: 12 residues. CDR3 residues: CASSRVDTEAFF.

The CDR3 loop is CASSYSTREEQYF. The V call is TRBV6-6, the J call TRBJ2-7. This CDR3 has 13 amino acids. The V gene's germline CDR1 is MNHNY and CDR2 SVGAGI (reference sequence).

The CDR3 here is CASSDFFTGELGTLF. The chain employs TRBV10-2 and TRBJ2-1; TCRdb's D gene call, TRBD1, goes unchecked for lack of DNA. Germline V gene data show CDR1 as WSHSY and CDR2 as SAAADI. The CDR3 totals 15 residues.

The chain is built from TRBV20-1 and TRBJ1-2; lacking DNA, the TRBD1 call made by TCRdb goes unchecked. CDR1 is DFQATT, CDR2 SNEGSKA, per germline (reference sequence). The CDR3 has 12 amino acids. CDR3 residues: CSATDPAGGYTF.

J is TRBJ1-5 and V is TRBV7-9; TCRdb indicates TRBD1, and absent DNA this call remains unverified. Germline V lookup: CDR1 SEHNR, CDR2 FQNEAQ (reference sequence). The CDR3 sequence is 15 residues long. The CDR3 here is CASSLGGTENQPQHF.

This chain connects TRBV24-1 to TRBJ1-2; without DNA, the TCRdb call of TRBD1 cannot be checked. The CDR3 has 16 residues. CDR1 is KGHDR, CDR2 SFDVKD, per germline. CDR3 residues: CATSEKTGTANYGYTF.

The J gene is TRBJ1-3, the V gene TRBV5-1; TCRdb proposes TRBD1, but this gene call is untestable without DNA. CDR3 length equals 16 residues. CDR1 and CDR2 from the germline V gene are SGHRS and YFSETQ. The CDR3 here is CASSSQGSLSGNTIYF.

The CDR3 reads CASSYSIRGGQETQYF. The chain employs TRBV6-5 and TRBJ2-5; TCRdb picks TRBD1, but there is no DNA to check that call. Looked up from germline, CDR1 is MNHEY and CDR2 is SVGAGI. This CDR3 has 16 residues.

The V and J genes are TRBV20-1 and TRBJ2-1; TCRdb selects TRBD2, and the lack of DNA leaves this call unchecked. The CDR3 has 11 amino acids. Germline CDR1 and CDR2: DFQATT and SNEGSKA (reference sequence). The CDR3 is CSARGGPMQFF.

This chain connects TRBV7-8 to TRBJ2-3. CDR1 is SGHVS and CDR2 is FQNEAQ in the germline V gene. This CDR3 region has 13 residues. CDR3 amino acids: CASRRIPTDTQYF.

The CDR3 region is CASSPPRRGRGGRTLDTQYF. This chain uses TRBV18 with TRBJ2-3; TCRdb reports TRBD1, a call that lacks DNA to check it against. CDR3 length: 20 amino acids. Germline V CDR1 and CDR2: KGHSH, LQKENI.

V gene TRBV5-8 combines with J gene TRBJ2-5. The CDR3 is 13 amino acids. The germline gives CDR1 SGHTS, CDR2 YDEGEE. The CDR3 protein is CASTWVGVETQYF.

V and J are TRBV5-4 and TRBJ2-2; there is no DNA to check the TCRdb D call of TRBD2. The CDR3 is 13 residues long. Germline V lookup: CDR1 SGHNT, CDR2 YYREEE (reference sequence). CDR3 in amino acids: CASSTRLVGELFF. The variable domain in full, with the rest retrieved from reference TRBV5-4 and TRBJ2-2, is ETGVTQSPTHLIKTRGQQVTLRCSSQSGHNTVSWYQQALGQGPQFIFQYYREEENGRGNFPPRFSGLQFPNYSSELNVNALELDDSALYLCASSTRLVGELFFGEGSRLTVL.

This chain uses TRBV20-1 with TRBJ2-5; TCRdb's assignment of TRBD2 cannot be checked, as there is no DNA. Germline V gene sequence: CDR1 DFQATT, CDR2 SNEGSKA (reference sequence). The CDR3 extends over 17 amino acids. The CDR3 protein is CSAIFLRRGQSQETQYF.

This chain links TRBV6-2 or TRBV6-3 with TRBJ1-1; absent DNA, TCRdb's TRBD1 call cannot be checked. The CDR3 extends over 15 amino acids. Germline lookup yields CDR1 MNHEY and CDR2 SVGEGT. The CDR3 sequence: CASSSRDRGRSEAFF.

The chain uses TRBV20-1 and TRBJ2-3; absent DNA, TCRdb's TRBD1 call cannot be checked. Germline lookup yields CDR1 DFQATT and CDR2 SNEGSKA (reference sequence). CDR3 length equals 15 residues. CDR3 residues: CSASQYRGRLNTQYF.

The chain uses TRBV5-1 and TRBJ2-2; TCRdb's D gene call, TRBD1, goes unchecked for lack of DNA. CDR1 and CDR2 (germline): SGHRS, YFSETQ. This CDR3 comprises 15 residues. The CDR3 is CASSLADPRTGELFF.

The chain couples TRBV27 to TRBJ1-5; the TRBD1 assignment by TCRdb is unverifiable without DNA. CDR3 length: 14 residues. Germline CDR1 is MNHEY and CDR2 is SMNVEV (reference sequence). CDR3 protein: CASSPGVGNQPQHF.